What follows describes a single T cell receptor beta chain. Its ends do not fully match the called genes, so a read error is possible. The source of the sample is a study of blood T cell repertoires in COVID-19. Whole-study context: T cells, B-cell-depleted T cells, or PBMCs provided the cDNA or gDNA that served as material.

This CDR3 spans 15 amino acids. Germline V gives CDR1 MNHNY, CDR2 SVGAGI (reference sequence). How the authors handled the data: The authors estimated nucleated cell counts from reference gene primer amplification. Libraries were prepared by immunoSEQ multiplex PCR; TCRdb keeps only in-frame clonotypes and omits some of them. The V and J calls and clone size were taken over from that table, and D and trimming were inferred from the DNA. Of 120,000 or so clones detected, roughly 90% appear once; the ten largest clones hold under 4.5%. The chain employs TRBV6-6 and TRBJ2-1; 11 bases match TRBD2. Sequencing was performed on peripheral blood. The sequence was obtained from a woman between 55 and 75 years old with COVID-19, enrolled during active disease. CDR3 residues: CASSHLAGGPRSRLF. The CDR3 DNA reads as TGTGCCAGCAGTCATCTAGCGGGGGGCCCTCGTTCCAGGCTCTTC.